A single sample gave rise to the 13 T cell receptor beta chains below, sequenced in a study of blood T cell repertoires in COVID-19. Profiled with immunoSEQ multiplex PCR; TCRdb holds only in-frame clones, not every one. The repertoire includes over 350,000 clones, roughly 90% of them detected once, and around 0.86% sits in the top ten. Sequences were obtained from PBMCs or T cells enriched from blood (not recorded which). These receptors all come from a woman aged 40-49 years who had been exposed to COVID-19.

V and J are TRBV6-5 and TRBJ2-7; weak D call: TRBD1 (6 bases). The CDR3 loop spans 15 amino acids. In germline, CDR1 is MNHEY, CDR2 SVGAGI. Between the trimmed V and J ends, which lost 6 bases and 3 bases, there was a span of 18 bases. CDR3 DNA sequence: TGTGCCAGCAGGGCACAGGGAACAATGAACTACGAGCAGTACTTC. Protein: CASRAQGTMNYEQYF.

This chain uses TRBV7-9 with TRBJ2-3; tentatively, D is TRBD2 (7 bases). The germline CDR1 and CDR2 sequences are SEHNR and FQNEAQ (reference sequence). The V gene lost 4 bases and the J gene lost 6 bases, with 14 bases spanning the gap. CDR3 length: 14 amino acids. The chain's CDR3 is CASSSRGLYDTQYF. The CDR3 DNA reads as TGTGCCAGCAGCTCGCGGGGGCTCTACGATACGCAGTATTTT.

J is TRBJ2-3 and V is TRBV5-4; the match to TRBD2 covers 8 bases. The V gene's germline CDR1 is SGHNT and CDR2 YYREEE (reference sequence). The CDR3 is made up of 16 amino acids. J lost 2 bases, V lost 4 bases, and 9 bases had no gene match. CDR3 region: CASSRSGGRITDTQYF. The CDR3 DNA is TGTGCCAGCAGCCGGAGCGGGGGCCGGATCACAGATACGCAGTATTTT.

The chain uses TRBV15 and TRBJ2-6; 10 bases match TRBD1. This CDR3 spans 15 amino acids. Germline V gives CDR1 LNHNV, CDR2 YYDKDF (reference sequence). V lost 1 base, J lost 7 bases, and 1 base stayed unmatched. The CDR3, as DNA: TGTGCCACCAGCAGAGGGACAGGGGGTGCCAACGTCCTGACTTTC. Encoded protein: CATSRGTGGANVLTF. The full variable domain, with the rest looked up from reference TRBV15 and TRBJ2-6, is DAMVIQNPRYQVTQFGKPVTLSCSQTLNHNVMYWYQQKSSQAPKLLFHYYDKDFNNEADTPDNFQSRRPNTSFCFLDIRSPGLGDTAMYLCATSRGTGGANVLTFGAGSRLTVL.

V and J are TRBV5-1 and TRBJ2-1; 7 nucleotides match TRBD1. The length of the CDR3 is 18 residues. V shed 0 bases, J shed 4 bases, and the junction held 13 bases outside the gene matches. Germline values: CDR1 SGHRS, CDR2 YFSETQ. CDR3 residues: CASSLATNRGSWYNEQFF. The CDR3 DNA follows: TGCGCCAGCAGCTTGGCGACTAACAGGGGTAGTTGGTACAATGAGCAGTTCTTC.

The rearrangement uses TRBV13 and TRBJ2-1; D possibly corresponds to TRBD2 (6 bases). Trimming took 3 bases from V and 10 from J, leaving 13 bases between them. Germline V gene sequence: CDR1 PRHDT, CDR2 FYEKMQ (reference sequence). The length of the CDR3 is 13 residues. In DNA, the CDR3 is TGTGCCAGCAGCTTTGGACTAAGCAAGGAGCAGTTCTTC. It specifies CASSFGLSKEQFF.

This chain uses TRBV2 with TRBJ2-3; 8 positions match TRBD2. The CDR3 runs to 16 residues. V dropped 1 base and J dropped 5; count of bases not matched to a gene: 8. From germline, CDR1 is SNHLY and CDR2 FYNNEI. CDR3 loop: CASSEGIGSGGDTQYF. The CDR3, as DNA: TGTGCCAGCAGTGAAGGCATTGGGAGCGGGGGAGATACGCAGTATTTT.

V usage is TRBV5-1 and J usage is TRBJ1-4, with TRBD1 matching 8 bases. V gave up 4 bases and J gave up 6 bases; unmatched junction bases: 8. Germline CDR1 reads SGHRS; CDR2 reads YFSETQ. This CDR3 comprises 15 residues. The CDR3 region is CASSPRTGNDEKLFF. CDR3 bases: TGCGCCAGCAGCCCCCGGACAGGGAACGATGAAAAACTGTTTTTT.

This chain connects TRBV9 to TRBJ2-3; a possible D gene is TRBD1 (8 bases). The CDR3 is 15 residues long. The germline V gene has CDR1 SGDLS and CDR2 YYNGEE. Trimming shortened V by 3 bases and J by 4 bases, and 15 bases separated the two germline ends. CDR3 in amino acids: CASSAGGAGADTQYF. Written as DNA, the CDR3 is TGTGCCAGCAGCGCAGGGGGCGCGGGAGCAGATACGCAGTATTTT.

The chain combines TRBV11-2 with TRBJ1-6; the D gene is possibly TRBD1 (5 bases). The CDR3 is 15 amino acids. Trimming removed 3 bases from V and 8 bases from J, with 14 bases in between. In germline, CDR1 is SGHAT, CDR2 FQNNGV. The CDR3: CASSFTPGVDSPLHF. Written as DNA, the CDR3 is TGTGCCAGCAGCTTTACACCGGGGGTCGATTCACCCCTCCACTTT.

This chain connects TRBV30 to TRBJ1-2; TRBD1 matches at 10 bases. Germline CDR1 reads GTSNPN; CDR2 reads SVGIG (reference sequence). Trimming took 4 bases from V and 13 from J; bases not matched to a gene: 12. The CDR3 consists of 13 residues. The CDR3 protein is CAWIRDRGFGSTF. The CDR3 DNA reads TGTGCCTGGATCCGGGACAGGGGATTTGGGTCCACCTTC.

This chain joins TRBV6-5 and TRBJ1-5; tentative D call: TRBD1 (5 bases). This CDR3 region has 15 residues. Germline CDR1 is MNHEY and CDR2 is SVGAGI. V gave up 5 bases and J gave up 0 bases, with 11 bases separating them. CDR3 protein: CASSKQAYSNQPQHF. CDR3 nucleotide sequence: TGTGCCAGCAGTAAACAGGCTTATAGCAATCAGCCCCAGCATTTT.

This clone was detected only once. This chain joins TRBV27 and TRBJ2-2; 8 positions agree with TRBD2. Trimming at V came to 6 bases and at J to 6 bases, leaving 15 bases not matched to a gene. The CDR3 is made up of 17 amino acids. The V gene's germline CDR1 is MNHEY and CDR2 SMNVEV (reference sequence). The CDR3 here is CASSRFGRGLNSGELFF. The CDR3 region has the DNA TGTGCCAGCAGCAGGTTCGGGAGGGGCCTGAATTCCGGGGAGCTGTTTTTT.